The subject of this entry is one TCR beta chain. Its antigen is currently unknown. The table came from immunoSEQ multiplex PCR; TCRdb's copy has only in-frame clones and leaves some out. The sample yields several thousand clones, roughly 18% seen once. This specimen comes from a study of T cell clonotyping in hematopoietic cell transplantation. Notes on the study in general: Recipient TCR diversity dropped after transplant; expanded clonotypes rose from day 30 to 180. Higher Inverse Simpson Index values in graft donor and pretransplant recipient predicted broader posttransplant TCR diversity.

There are 15 residues in the CDR3. CDR1 and CDR2 from the germline V gene are GTSNPN and SVGIG (reference sequence). V dropped 1 base and J dropped 7; count of bases not matched to a gene: 12. Blood collection times were about day -28 and days 30, 100, 180 posttransplant. This sample comprised peripheral blood mononuclear cells, obtained 30 days after allogeneic stem cell transplant. The chain recombines TRBV30 with TRBJ1-1; 7 positions agree with TRBD1. This receptor was identified in a male patient aged 45-60 years who had an allogeneic stem cell transplant from a related donor, so the T cells may come from the graft donor. Some clones in this sample may be carry-over from other donors' samples. This chain's CDR3 is CAWSGKDRDAGEAFF. The CDR3 nucleotides read TGTGCCTGGAGTGGTAAAGACAGGGACGCGGGTGAAGCTTTCTTT.